The 26 T cell receptor beta chains below were found in one sample sequenced in a study of identical twins (dated by TCRdb to 2015 to 2016). Preparation of the library involved 5' RACE. Sequencer: Illumina HiSeq 2000. The public reads were quality trimmed at Q25 with fastp and then assembled into clones with MiXCR by TCRdb, keeping productive beta chains. One record per CDR3 amino acid sequence lists the most common genes and DNA. Present in this sample are around 670,000 distinct CDR3 sequences, roughly 6% of which were seen just once. 1.5% to 2% of the sample is taken by the ten largest. Sequenced sample: naive T cells sorted from blood. Per the publication, the cell subset or site label means: cells isolated with a human naive T-cell isolation kit. The source of these receptors is a man between 18 and 35 years old in good health.

J is TRBJ2-3 and V is TRBV6-2 or TRBV6-3; 7 bases match TRBD1. Germline CDR1 is MNHEY and CDR2 is SVGEGT. Unmatched junction bases numbered 14, after V lost 6 bases and J lost 14 bases. The CDR3 consists of 13 residues. The CDR3 loop is CASRLDRTHERYF. CDR3 coding DNA: TGTGCCAGCAGATTGGACAGGACCCACGAAAGGTATTTT.

This clonotype was observed a few times. This chain links TRBV21-1 with TRBJ1-6. TRBV21-1 is an annotated pseudogene. The CDR3 extends over 13 amino acids. The CDR3 loop reads CASTTAYNSPLHF. Here the CDR3 DNA reads TGTGCCAGCACCACAGCTTATAATTCACCCCTCCACTTT.

This clonotype was observed once. This clone may be a read error of a much larger clone one base away. V usage is TRBV12-3 or TRBV12-4 and J usage is TRBJ2-3, with TRBD2 matching over 9 bases. This CDR3 comprises 17 residues. CDR3 region: CPSTPRGSSGITDTQYF. In DNA, the CDR3 is TGTCCCAGCACCCCGAGGGGGTCTAGCGGGATTACAGATACGCAGTATTTT.

This clonotype was counted many times. The genes are TRBV5-1 and TRBJ1-6; the D is unclear. Trimming cost V 4 bases and J 0 bases, with 20 bases left between them. Germline V gene sequence: CDR1 SGHRS, CDR2 YFSETQ. CDR3 length: 19 amino acids. CDR3 sequence (DNA): TGCGCCAGCAGCCCTGTTTGGAACGGCAGGAGCTCCTATAATTCACCCCTCCACTTT. Protein: CASSPVWNGRSSYNSPLHF.

CDR3 residues: CATKGGSGNTIYF. The DNA of the CDR3 is TGTGCCACCAAGGGGGGTTCTGGAAACACCATATATTTT. This chain links TRBV2 with TRBJ1-3, with a tentative D call TRBD1 (6 bases). Deletions cut 10 bases from V and 1 base from J, with 11 bases between. The germline V gene encodes CDR1 SNHLY and CDR2 FYNNEI. The CDR3 extends over 13 amino acids.

This chain joins TRBV20-1 and TRBJ1-5, with D maybe TRBD1 (5 bases). Germline loops: CDR1 DFQATT, CDR2 SNEGSKA (reference sequence). The CDR3 has 14 residues. V lost 1 base, J lost 4 bases, and 11 bases lay in between. CDR3 loop: CSARGIEGNQPQHF. In nucleotides, the CDR3 is TGCAGTGCTAGAGGAATAGAGGGGAATCAGCCCCAGCATTTT.

This clonotype was found many times. The chain combines TRBV5-1 with TRBJ1-4; D gene uncertain. The CDR3 consists of 13 residues. Trimming took off 4 bases at V and 8 bases at J, with 12 bases between the two ends. The germline CDR1 and CDR2 sequences are SGHRS and YFSETQ. CDR3 bases: TGCGCCAGCAGCGCGGAGATAGGCGAAAAACTGTTTTTT. Its translation is CASSAEIGEKLFF.

Ten or more counts support this clonotype. The rearrangement links TRBV7-6 to TRBJ2-1; perhaps TRBD1 as D (5 bases). CDR3 size: 15 residues. Trimming left V 1 base short and J 6 bases short, with 13 bases between. CDR1 and CDR2 from the germline V gene are SGHVS and FNYEAQ. The CDR3 reads CASSLGQGDSNEQFF. The DNA for the CDR3 is TGTGCCAGCAGCTTAGGGCAGGGTGACAGCAATGAGCAGTTCTTC.

This clonotype was recorded many times. The chain links TRBV6-1 to TRBJ2-3; 13 bases fit TRBD2. The germline gives CDR1 MNHNS, CDR2 SASEGT. V lost 5 bases, J lost 4 bases, and 3 bases stayed unmatched. This CDR3 contains 15 residues. CDR3 sequence: CASSPLAGGADTQYF. DNA of the CDR3: TGTGCCAGCAGTCCACTAGCGGGGGGGGCAGATACGCAGTATTTT.

This clonotype was counted many times. The rearrangement uses TRBV20-1 and TRBJ1-5, with TRBD1 identical over 9 bases. The CDR3 extends over 11 amino acids. Germline V gives CDR1 DFQATT, CDR2 SNEGSKA (reference sequence). V shed 7 bases and J 6 bases; nucleotides not matched to a gene: 1. CDR3 nucleotides: TGCAGTGACAGGGGGCCTCAGCCCCAGCATTTT. This gives the protein CSDRGPQPQHF.

There are many counts of this clonotype. V and J are TRBV20-1 and TRBJ2-1; the match to TRBD2 covers 9 bases. CDR1 and CDR2 (germline): DFQATT, SNEGSKA (reference sequence). The CDR3 consists of 15 residues. Trimming took 6 bases from V and 5 from J; bases not matched to a gene: 11. The CDR3 bases are TGCAGTGCGCTAGCGGGACCACAACCTGACAATGAGCAGTTCTTC. It specifies CSALAGPQPDNEQFF.

In its sample, this clonotype was seen a few times. The chain employs TRBV2 and TRBJ1-6; D uncertain. V shed 1 base and J shed 10 bases, with 17 bases lying between them. Looked up from germline, CDR1 is SNHLY and CDR2 is FYNNEI. The CDR3 has 16 residues. This CDR3 is CASSEVGGPSGSPLHF. DNA of the CDR3: TGTGCCAGCAGTGAAGTTGGCGGCCCATCTGGGTCACCCCTCCACTTT.

The sample holds many counts of this clonotype. The chain is built from TRBV28 and TRBJ2-7, with 7 bases identical to TRBD2. This CDR3 spans 16 amino acids. V lost 1 base to trimming and J lost 3 bases; unmatched junction nucleotides: 9. Germline-derived CDR1 and CDR2 are MDHEN and SYDVKM. This CDR3 reads CASSLLYPGGGYEQYF. Here the CDR3 DNA reads TGTGCCAGCAGTTTATTGTACCCGGGGGGAGGCTACGAGCAGTACTTC.

This clonotype was seen ten or more times. The genes are TRBV12-3 or TRBV12-4 and TRBJ1-2; D remains ambiguous. V was trimmed by 5 bases and J by 5 bases, leaving 9 bases between them. The CDR3 sequence is 12 residues long. CDR3 in amino acids: CASSATMYGYTF. The CDR3 bases are TGTGCCAGCAGTGCCACGATGTATGGCTACACCTTC.

This clonotype was seen more than once but under ten times. The J gene is TRBJ2-7, the V gene TRBV5-4, with 9 bases matching TRBD2. The J segment lost 1 base and the V segment lost 6 bases, leaving 11 bases of the junction unmatched. The CDR3 contains 16 residues. Germline CDR1 SGHNT, CDR2 YYREEE (reference sequence). CDR3 bases: TGTGCCAGCACCCAGAATAGCGGGAGCGGGTCCTACGAGCAGTACTTC. Amino acid sequence: CASTQNSGSGSYEQYF.

The V and J genes are TRBV20-1 and TRBJ1-1; TRBD1 is a possible D gene (6 bases). The ends were cut back, 4 bases at V and 9 bases at J, with 12 bases in the middle. The CDR3 is 11 amino acids. Germline CDR1 is DFQATT and CDR2 is SNEGSKA (reference sequence). DNA for the CDR3: TGCAGTGCTACACAGGGACTGAAAGCTTTCTTT. Its translation: CSATQGLKAFF.

The genes are TRBV11-2 and TRBJ2-1; D perhaps matches TRBD2 (6 bases). Trimming removed 4 bases at V and 5 bases at J, with 18 bases between. There are 16 residues in the CDR3. Germline CDR1 SGHAT, CDR2 FQNNGV. The CDR3 DNA is TGTGCCAGCAGCTCCCTACGACCTAGCGCGAACAATGAGCAGTTCTTC. This gives the protein CASSSLRPSANNEQFF. Filled out from reference TRBV11-2 and TRBJ2-1, the complete variable domain reads EAGVAQSPRYKIIEKRQSVAFWCNPISGHATLYWYQQILGQGPKLLIQFQNNGVVDDSQLPKDRFSAERLKGVDSTLKIQPAKLEDSAVYLCASSSLRPSANNEQFFGPGTRLTVL.

Remarks on this clonotype: With a much larger clone just one base away, this may be a read error. The genes are TRBV20-1 and TRBJ2-5, with 7 nucleotides matching TRBD2. The length of the CDR3 is 17 residues. Germline V gene lookup returns CDR1 DFQATT and CDR2 SNEGSKA (reference sequence). V lost 0 bases, J lost 1 base, and 11 bases stayed unmatched. The CDR3 loop is CSARDQKRGRPQETQYF. The CDR3 DNA reads TGCAGTGCTAGAGATCAGAAGCGGGGCAGACCCCAAGAGACCCAGTACTTC.

In this sample, this clonotype turned up a few times. The gene calls are TRBV3-1 and TRBJ2-2, with D uncertain. The CDR3 is 13 residues long. Per germline, CDR1 LGHDT and CDR2 YNNKEL (reference sequence). Trimming stripped 2 bases from V and 9 bases from J, with 10 bases between. The DNA of the CDR3 is TGTGCCAGCAGCCAACCCTCAGCGAGGGAGCTGTTTTTT. Amino acid sequence: CASSQPSARELFF.

This clonotype was seen more than once but under ten times. The CDR3 here is CSAITGGGFTDTQYF. Here the CDR3 DNA reads TGCAGTGCTATAACCGGCGGGGGGTTCACAGATACGCAGTATTTT. The chain joins TRBV20-1 to TRBJ2-3; 8 bases are shared with TRBD2. Germline V gene sequence: CDR1 DFQATT, CDR2 SNEGSKA (reference sequence). The CDR3 loop spans 15 amino acids. Trimming cost V 4 bases and J 2 bases; bases outside gene matches: 8.

This clonotype was seen many times. The genes are TRBV6-2 or TRBV6-3 and TRBJ2-4; unclear D gene. CDR3 size: 15 residues. Deletions cut 3 bases from V and 0 bases from J, with 9 bases between. Looked up from germline, CDR1 is MNHEY and CDR2 is SVGEGT. The CDR3: CASSYGRIAKNIQYF. The CDR3 DNA is TGTGCCAGCAGTTATGGGCGGATAGCCAAAAACATTCAGTACTTC.

This clonotype was seen a handful of times. This chain joins TRBV12-3 or TRBV12-4 and TRBJ2-7; 10 bases fit TRBD2. The CDR3 sequence is 16 residues long. With 5 bases clipped from V and 5 bases from J, the junction kept 12 bases outside the gene matches. The CDR3 DNA reads TGTGCCAGCAGTCCCGGGACTAGCGACATCTTTCACGAGCAGTACTTC. Its translation is CASSPGTSDIFHEQYF.

The V call is TRBV2, the J call TRBJ1-1, with 8 bases matching TRBD1. Germline CDR1 SNHLY, CDR2 FYNNEI. This CDR3 contains 14 residues. V shed 9 bases, J shed 2 bases, and the junction held 8 bases outside the gene matches. The DNA for the CDR3 is TGTGCCAGAGGGGAAGACAGGGGAAACACTGAAGCTTTCTTT. Translation gives CARGEDRGNTEAFF.

This sequence joins TRBV7-8 and TRBJ2-3; 9 nucleotides line up with TRBD2. The CDR3 extends over 15 amino acids. Losses at the gene ends were 3 bases for V and 4 bases for J; bases not matched to a gene: 5. Germline V gives CDR1 SGHVS, CDR2 FQNEAQ. The CDR3 region is CASSFYSGSSDTQYF. Here the CDR3 DNA reads TGTGCCAGCAGCTTCTATAGCGGGAGCTCAGATACGCAGTATTTT.

This clonotype was found many times. The chain carries TRBV20-1 and TRBJ2-1, with TRBD1 matching 9 bases. This CDR3 is 19 amino acids long. Per the germline V gene, CDR1 is DFQATT and CDR2 is SNEGSKA (reference sequence). V was pared by 6 bases and J by 0 bases, with 18 bases of the junction left unmatched. The CDR3 bases are TGCAGTGCCAAGGACGGGGACAGGGAAAGGGCGAGCTCCTACAATGAGCAGTTCTTC. This codes for CSAKDGDRERASSYNEQFF.

This rearrangement joins TRBV9 to TRBJ2-7, with D possibly TRBD2 on 6 matching bases. This CDR3 spans 14 amino acids. V shed 5 bases and J shed 3 bases, with 15 bases lying between them. Germline CDR1 is SGDLS and CDR2 is YYNGEE. CDR3: CASSAGGTHYEQYF. As DNA, the CDR3 is TGTGCCAGCAGTGCAGGTGGGACTCACTACGAGCAGTACTTC.